Given below is one T cell receptor beta chain in context. This clone has only a few counts. The specificity of this receptor is unknown. One base away there is no much larger clone; base qualities are not given. On a FACSAria III, memory CD4+ T cells were FACS-sorted to over 95% purity, defined as all CD4+ cells except CD45RA+CCR7+CD95- naive cells. Blood from healthy donors came from blood donation centers in Switzerland. Positive selection with CD4 and CD14 magnetic microbeads was used to enrich total CD4+ T cells and monocytes. CD8+, CD14+, CD16+, CD56+, CD19+ and CD25-bright cells were excluded prior to sorting. To assess in vivo expansion of bacteria-reactive clonotypes, total memory CD4+ T cells from two blood donors were sequenced directly ex vivo. Isolation of peripheral blood mononuclear cells from donor blood was performed with Ficoll-Paque Plus. The source of the sample is a study of human CD4 T cells and Enterobacteriaceae (TCRdb year 2020). On the study overall, not on this receptor specifically: The only basis for inferring the reactivity of ex vivo clonotypes was matching nucleotide sequences to CFSE-low cultures from the same donors. Compared with specific clonotypes, broadly cross-reactive clonotypes seemed more expanded ex vivo, with about 55% of the 19 and 21 of 34 falling in the top 5%.

Ex vivo total memory CD4+ samples were sequenced at deep level, with detection sensitivity of one cell in 200,000. Genomic DNA was extracted from cell pellets with the QIAamp DNA Micro Kit, and its quantity and purity were checked by spectrophotometry. TCR Vbeta CDR3 regions were amplified with the immunoSEQ multiplex PCR assay. The amplicons were sequenced on the Illumina HiSeq platform. Retrieved sequences were 87 nucleotides long and contained the CDR3 region. In the paper's pipeline: Each unique productive TCR Vbeta nucleotide sequence counted as a clonotype and was quantified by productive template frequency from ImmunoSEQ Analyzer V3.0. Expanded clonotypes were defined using a threshold set at the top 5th percentile of each repertoire ranked by frequency. The R package fossil was used to compute repertoire overlap as Chao-Jaccard, and the R package MASS was used to visualize the overlap by nonmetric multidimensional scaling. TCRdb took over this immuneACCESS table, retaining in-frame rearrangements with V and J assigned. Such tables are incomplete; in checked studies, under half of the missing clones stem from an unresolved V gene, and the remainder is unexplained. The V and J calls and the clone size are those of that table, but D and trimming were determined from the DNA. The sample table holds 27,000 or so clones, of which approximately 80% were seen once. Of the sample, approximately 1.5% falls within the top ten clones.

The germline V and J ends show losses of 3 bases and 3 bases respectively, and no gene match explains 7 bases of the junction. Inclusive of the bounding cysteine and phenylalanine, the CDR3 is 18 residues long. Only the CDR3 DNA stays, 54 bases, in frame from base 1. Looking up the germline V gene yields CDR1 SGHDT and CDR2 YYEEEE. What was sequenced was memory CD4+ T cells from blood. The cell subset or site label of this sample denotes: total memory CD4 T cells sorted directly ex vivo, unstimulated. This sequence uses TRBV5-6 and TRBJ2-3, with TRBD2 matching 16 junction bases. The sequence was obtained from a human donor in good health. The DNA sequence is TGTGCCAGCAGCTCACCGGGACTAGCGGGAGGGGTGACAGATACGCAGTATTTT. It encodes CASSSPGLAGGVTDTQYF.